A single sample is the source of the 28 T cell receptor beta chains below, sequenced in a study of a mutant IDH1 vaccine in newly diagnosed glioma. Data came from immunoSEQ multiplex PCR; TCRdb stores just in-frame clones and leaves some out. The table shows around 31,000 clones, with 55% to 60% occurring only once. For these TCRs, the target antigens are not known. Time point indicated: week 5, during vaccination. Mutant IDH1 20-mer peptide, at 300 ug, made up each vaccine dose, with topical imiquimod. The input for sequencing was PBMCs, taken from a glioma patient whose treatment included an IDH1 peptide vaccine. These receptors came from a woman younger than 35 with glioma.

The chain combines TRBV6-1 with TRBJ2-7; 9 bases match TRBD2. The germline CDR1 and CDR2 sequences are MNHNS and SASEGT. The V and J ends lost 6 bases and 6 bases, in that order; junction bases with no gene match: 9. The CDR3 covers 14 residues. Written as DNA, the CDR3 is TGTGCCAGCAGCACCGCTAGCGGGATTTCCGAGCAGTACTTC. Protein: CASSTASGISEQYF.

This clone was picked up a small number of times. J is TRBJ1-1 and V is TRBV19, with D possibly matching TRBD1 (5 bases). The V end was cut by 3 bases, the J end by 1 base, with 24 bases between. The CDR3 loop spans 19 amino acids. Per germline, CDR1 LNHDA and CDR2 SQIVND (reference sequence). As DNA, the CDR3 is TGTGCCAGTAGTATGGGGCCTTTGAATCTGGACCCTAGGAACACTGAAGCTTTCTTT. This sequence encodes CASSMGPLNLDPRNTEAFF.

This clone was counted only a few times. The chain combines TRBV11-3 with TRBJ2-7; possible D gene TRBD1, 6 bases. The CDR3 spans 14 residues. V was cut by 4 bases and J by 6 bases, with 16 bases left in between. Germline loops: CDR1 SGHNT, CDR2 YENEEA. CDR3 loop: CASSSFTGSVEQYF. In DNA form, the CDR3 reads TGTGCCAGCAGCTCTTTCACAGGGTCAGTCGAGCAGTACTTC.

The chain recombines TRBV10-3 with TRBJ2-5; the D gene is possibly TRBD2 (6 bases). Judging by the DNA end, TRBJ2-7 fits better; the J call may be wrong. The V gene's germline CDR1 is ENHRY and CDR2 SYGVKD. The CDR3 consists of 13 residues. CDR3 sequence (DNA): TGTGCCATCAGACCGGGACTCCCCTACGAGCAGTACTTC. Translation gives CAIRPGLPYEQYF.

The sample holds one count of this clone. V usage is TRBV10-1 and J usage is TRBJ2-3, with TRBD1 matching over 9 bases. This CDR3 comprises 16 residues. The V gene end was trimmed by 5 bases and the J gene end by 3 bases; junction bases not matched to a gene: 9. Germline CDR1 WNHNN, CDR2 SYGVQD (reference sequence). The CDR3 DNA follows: TGCGCCAGCAGTCTGAGACAGGGGGACCTTACAGATACGCAGTATTTT. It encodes CASSLRQGDLTDTQYF.

The CDR3 region has the DNA TGCGCCAGCAGCTTGGGAGGCCAGGGGGGCGAAAAACTGTTTTTT. It encodes CASSLGGQGGEKLFF. The chain uses TRBV5-1 and TRBJ1-4; 7 nucleotides agree with TRBD1. The CDR3 sequence is 15 residues long. Germline-derived CDR1 and CDR2 are SGHRS and YFSETQ. V trimming: 0 bases; J trimming: 8 bases; junction bases outside the gene matches: 7.

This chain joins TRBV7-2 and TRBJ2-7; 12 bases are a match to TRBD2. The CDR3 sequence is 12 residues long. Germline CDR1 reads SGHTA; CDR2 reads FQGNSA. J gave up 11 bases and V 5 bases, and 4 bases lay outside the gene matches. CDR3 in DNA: TGTGCCAGCAGCCACCCTAGCGGGAGGGAGTACTTC. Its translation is CASSHPSGREYF. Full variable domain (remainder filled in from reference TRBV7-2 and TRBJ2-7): GAGVSQSPSNKVTEKGKDVELRCDPISGHTALYWYRQSLGQGLEFLIYFQGNSAPDKSGLPSDRFSAERTGGSVSTLTIQRTQQEDSAVYLCASSHPSGREYFGPGTRLTVT.

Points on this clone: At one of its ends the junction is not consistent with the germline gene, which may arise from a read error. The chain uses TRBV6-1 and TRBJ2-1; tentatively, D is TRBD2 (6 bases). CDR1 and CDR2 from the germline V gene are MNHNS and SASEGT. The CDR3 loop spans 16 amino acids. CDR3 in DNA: TGTGCCAGCAGAGAAGCTGGGAGCGGGCCGACGGGTGAGCAGTTCTTC. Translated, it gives CASREAGSGPTGEQFF.

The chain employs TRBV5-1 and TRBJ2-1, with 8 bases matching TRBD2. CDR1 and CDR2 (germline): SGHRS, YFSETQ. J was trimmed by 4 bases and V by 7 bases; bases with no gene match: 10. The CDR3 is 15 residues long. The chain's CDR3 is CASGERGQFYNEQFF. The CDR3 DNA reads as TGCGCCAGCGGGGAGCGGGGGCAATTTTACAATGAGCAGTTCTTC. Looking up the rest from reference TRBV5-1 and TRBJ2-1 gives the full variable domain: KAGVTQTPRYLIKTRGQQVTLSCSPISGHRSVSWYQQTPGQGLQFLFEYFSETQRNKGNFPGRFSGRQFSNSRSEMNVSTLELGDSALYLCASGERGQFYNEQFFGPGTRLTVL.

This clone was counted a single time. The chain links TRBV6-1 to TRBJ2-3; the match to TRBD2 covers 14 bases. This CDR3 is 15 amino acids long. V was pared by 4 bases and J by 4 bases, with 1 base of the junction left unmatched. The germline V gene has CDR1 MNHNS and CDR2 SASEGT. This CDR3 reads CASSGLAGGPDTQYF. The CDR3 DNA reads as TGTGCCAGCAGTGGACTAGCGGGAGGGCCAGATACGCAGTATTTT.

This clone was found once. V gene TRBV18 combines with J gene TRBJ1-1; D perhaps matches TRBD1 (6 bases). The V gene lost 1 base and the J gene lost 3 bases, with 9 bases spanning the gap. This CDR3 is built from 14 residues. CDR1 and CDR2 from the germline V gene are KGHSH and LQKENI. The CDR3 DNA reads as TGTGCCAGCTCACCACTACAGGGTGACACTGAAGCTTTCTTT. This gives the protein CASSPLQGDTEAFF.

CDR3 loop: CASSSPGHRGSGNTIYF. CDR3 sequence (DNA): TGTGCCAGCAGCTCGCCGGGACACCGGGGCTCTGGAAACACCATATATTTT. The V and J genes are TRBV5-4 and TRBJ1-3; the D gene is possibly TRBD1 (6 bases). The CDR3 runs 17 residues. Germline CDR1 and CDR2: SGHNT and YYREEE (reference sequence). V dropped 3 bases and J dropped 0 bases, with 16 bases sitting between them.

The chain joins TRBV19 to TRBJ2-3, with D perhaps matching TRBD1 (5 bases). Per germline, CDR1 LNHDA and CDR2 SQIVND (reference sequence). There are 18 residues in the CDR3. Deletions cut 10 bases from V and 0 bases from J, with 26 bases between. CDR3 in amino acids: CATKSQGSLQISTDTQYF. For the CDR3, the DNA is TGTGCCACCAAATCCCAGGGATCCCTACAAATTAGCACAGATACGCAGTATTTT.

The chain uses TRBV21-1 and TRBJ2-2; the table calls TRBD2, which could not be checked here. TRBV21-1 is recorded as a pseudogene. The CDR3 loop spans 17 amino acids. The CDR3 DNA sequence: TGTGCCAGCAGCAAAGTCACCCGGTCCCGGAACACCGGGGAGCTGTTTTTT. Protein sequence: CASSKVTRSRNTGELFF.

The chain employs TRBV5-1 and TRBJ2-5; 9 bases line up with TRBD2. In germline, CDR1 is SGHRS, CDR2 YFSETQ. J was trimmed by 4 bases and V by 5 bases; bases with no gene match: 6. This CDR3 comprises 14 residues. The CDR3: CASSTSGGLETQYF. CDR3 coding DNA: TGCGCCAGCAGTACCAGCGGGGGGCTAGAGACCCAGTACTTC.

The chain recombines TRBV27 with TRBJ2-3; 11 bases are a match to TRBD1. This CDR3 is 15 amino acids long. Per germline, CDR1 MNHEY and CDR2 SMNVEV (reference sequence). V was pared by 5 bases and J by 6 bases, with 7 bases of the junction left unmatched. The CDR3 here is CASSPRTGGDDTQYF. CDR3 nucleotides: TGTGCCAGCAGTCCAAGGACAGGGGGCGACGATACGCAGTATTTT.

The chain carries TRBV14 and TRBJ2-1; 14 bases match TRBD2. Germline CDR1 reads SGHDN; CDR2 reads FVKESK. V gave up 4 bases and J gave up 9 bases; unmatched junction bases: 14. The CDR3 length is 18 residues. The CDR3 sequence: CASSRYGGTSGSGGEQFF. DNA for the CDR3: TGTGCCAGCAGCCGCTACGGCGGGACTAGCGGGAGTGGCGGTGAGCAGTTCTTC.

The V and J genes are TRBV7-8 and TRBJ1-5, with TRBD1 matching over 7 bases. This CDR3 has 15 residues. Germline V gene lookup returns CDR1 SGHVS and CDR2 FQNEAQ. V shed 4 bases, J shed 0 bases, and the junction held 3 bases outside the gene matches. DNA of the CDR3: TGTGCCAGCAGCTCGGGACAGTTTAGCAATCAGCCCCAGCATTTT. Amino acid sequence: CASSSGQFSNQPQHF. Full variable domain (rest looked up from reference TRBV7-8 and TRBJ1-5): GAGVSQSPRYKVAKRGQDVALRCDPISGHVSLFWYQQALGQGPEFLTYFQNEAQLDKSGLPSDRFFAERPEGSVSTLKIQRTQQEDSAVYLCASSSGQFSNQPQHFGDGTRLSIL.

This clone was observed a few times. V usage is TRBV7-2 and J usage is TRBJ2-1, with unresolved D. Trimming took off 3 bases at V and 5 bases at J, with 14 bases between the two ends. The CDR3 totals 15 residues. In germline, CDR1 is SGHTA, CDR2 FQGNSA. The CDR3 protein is CASSFSTITDNEQFF. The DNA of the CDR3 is TGTGCCAGCAGCTTTTCCACTATAACCGACAATGAGCAGTTCTTC.

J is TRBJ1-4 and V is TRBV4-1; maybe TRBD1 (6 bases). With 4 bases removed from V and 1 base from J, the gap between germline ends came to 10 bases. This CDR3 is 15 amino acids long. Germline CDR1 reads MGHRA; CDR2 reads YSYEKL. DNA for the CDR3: TGCGCCAGCAGCCTTTCAGGGGTAACTAATGAAAAACTGTTTTTT. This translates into CASSLSGVTNEKLFF.

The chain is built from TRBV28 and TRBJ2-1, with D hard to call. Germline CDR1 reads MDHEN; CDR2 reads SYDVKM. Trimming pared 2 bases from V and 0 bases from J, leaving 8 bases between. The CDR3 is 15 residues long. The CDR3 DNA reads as TGTGCCAGCAGTTTAAGGCGTAGCTCCTACAATGAGCAGTTCTTC. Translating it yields CASSLRRSSYNEQFF.

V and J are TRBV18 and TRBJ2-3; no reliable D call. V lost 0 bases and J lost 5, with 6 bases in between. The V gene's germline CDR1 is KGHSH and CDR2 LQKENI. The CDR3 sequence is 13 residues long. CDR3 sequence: CASSPPAVDTQYF. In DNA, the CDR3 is TGTGCCAGCTCACCACCGGCCGTAGATACGCAGTATTTT.

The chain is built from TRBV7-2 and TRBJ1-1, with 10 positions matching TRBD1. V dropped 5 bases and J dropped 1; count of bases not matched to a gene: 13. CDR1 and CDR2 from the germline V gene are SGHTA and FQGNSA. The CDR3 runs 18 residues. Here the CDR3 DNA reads TGTGCCAGCAGCCCGCCGTACGGGACAGGGGTACGGAACACTGAAGCTTTCTTT. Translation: CASSPPYGTGVRNTEAFF.

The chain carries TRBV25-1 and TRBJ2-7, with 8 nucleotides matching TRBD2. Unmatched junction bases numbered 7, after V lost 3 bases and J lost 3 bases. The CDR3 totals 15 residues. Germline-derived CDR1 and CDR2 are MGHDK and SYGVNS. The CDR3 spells CASSDQRELGYEQYF. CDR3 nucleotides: TGTGCCAGCAGTGATCAGCGGGAGTTGGGCTACGAGCAGTACTTC.

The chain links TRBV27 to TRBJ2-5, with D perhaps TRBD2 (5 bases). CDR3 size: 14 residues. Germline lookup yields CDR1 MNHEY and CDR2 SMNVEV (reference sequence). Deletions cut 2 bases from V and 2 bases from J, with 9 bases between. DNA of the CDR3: TGTGCCAGCAGTTTAATCGGGGATCAAGAGACCCAGTACTTC. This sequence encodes CASSLIGDQETQYF.

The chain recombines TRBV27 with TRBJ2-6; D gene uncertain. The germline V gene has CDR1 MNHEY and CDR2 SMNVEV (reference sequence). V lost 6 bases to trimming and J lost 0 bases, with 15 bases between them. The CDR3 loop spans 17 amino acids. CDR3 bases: TGTGCCAGCAGCATCTGGGCAGGCCCCTCTGGGGCCAACGTCCTGACTTTC. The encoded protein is CASSIWAGPSGANVLTF.

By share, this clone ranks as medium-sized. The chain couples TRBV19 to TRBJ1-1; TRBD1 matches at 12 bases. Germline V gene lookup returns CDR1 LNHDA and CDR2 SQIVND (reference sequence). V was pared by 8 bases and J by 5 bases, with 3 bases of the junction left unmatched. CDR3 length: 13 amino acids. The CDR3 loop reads CASGTGGRTEAFF. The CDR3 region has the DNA TGTGCCAGTGGGACAGGGGGCCGGACTGAAGCTTTCTTT.

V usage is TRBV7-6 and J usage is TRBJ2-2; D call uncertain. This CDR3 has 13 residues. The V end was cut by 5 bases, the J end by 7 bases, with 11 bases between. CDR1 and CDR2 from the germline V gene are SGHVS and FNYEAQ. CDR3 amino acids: CASSLRTGGELFF. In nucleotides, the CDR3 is TGTGCCAGCAGCCTGAGGACGGGCGGGGAGCTGTTTTTT.